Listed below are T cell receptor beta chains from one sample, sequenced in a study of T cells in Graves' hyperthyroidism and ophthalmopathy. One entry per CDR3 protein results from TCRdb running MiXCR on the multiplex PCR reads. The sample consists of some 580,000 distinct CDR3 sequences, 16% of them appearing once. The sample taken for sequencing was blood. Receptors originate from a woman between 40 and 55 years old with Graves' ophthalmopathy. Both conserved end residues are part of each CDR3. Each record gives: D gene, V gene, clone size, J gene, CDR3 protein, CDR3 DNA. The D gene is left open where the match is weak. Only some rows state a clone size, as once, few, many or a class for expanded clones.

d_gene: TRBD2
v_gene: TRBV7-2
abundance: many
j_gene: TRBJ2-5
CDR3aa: CASSLTLLAGQETQYF
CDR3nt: TGTGCCAGCAGCTTAACCTTACTAGCGGGGCAAGAGACCCAGTACTTC

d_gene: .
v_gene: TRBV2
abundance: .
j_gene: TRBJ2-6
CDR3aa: CASSVKRGAGANVLTF
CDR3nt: TGTGCCAGCAGTGTGAAAAGGGGGGCCGGGGCCAACGTCCTGACTTTC

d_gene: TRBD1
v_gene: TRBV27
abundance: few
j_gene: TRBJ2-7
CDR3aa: CASNTPGGEQYF
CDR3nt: TGTGCCAGCAATACCCCAGGGGGTGAGCAGTACTTC

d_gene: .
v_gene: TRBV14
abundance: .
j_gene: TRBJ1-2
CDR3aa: CASSHQAEANYGYTF
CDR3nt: TGTGCCAGCAGCCATCAAGCAGAAGCTAACTATGGCTACACCTTC

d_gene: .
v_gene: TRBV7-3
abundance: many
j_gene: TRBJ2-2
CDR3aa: CASSLIANTGELFF
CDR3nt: TGTGCCAGCAGCTTAATCGCGAACACCGGGGAGCTGTTTTTT

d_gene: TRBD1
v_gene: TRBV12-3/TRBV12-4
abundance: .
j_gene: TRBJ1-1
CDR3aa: CASSEGSRQGADTEAFF
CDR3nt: TGTGCCAGCAGTGAAGGGAGCAGACAGGGAGCGGACACTGAAGCTTTCTTT

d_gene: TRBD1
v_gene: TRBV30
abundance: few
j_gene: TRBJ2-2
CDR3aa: CACTGTGGLGELFF
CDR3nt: TGTGCCTGTACCGGGACAGGGGGCCTTGGGGAGCTGTTTTTT

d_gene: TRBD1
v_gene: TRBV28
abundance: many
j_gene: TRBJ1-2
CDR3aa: CASRAGQATYGYTF
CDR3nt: TGTGCCAGCCGCGCCGGACAGGCGACCTATGGCTACACCTTC

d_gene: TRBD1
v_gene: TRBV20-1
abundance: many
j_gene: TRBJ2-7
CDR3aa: CSARGQGRTYEQYF
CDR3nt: TGCAGTGCTAGGGGACAGGGTAGGACCTACGAGCAGTACTTC

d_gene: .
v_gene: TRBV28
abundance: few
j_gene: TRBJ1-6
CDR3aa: CASRQGTPYNSPLHF
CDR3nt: TGTGCCAGCAGGCAGGGGACGCCCTATAATTCACCCCTCCACTTT

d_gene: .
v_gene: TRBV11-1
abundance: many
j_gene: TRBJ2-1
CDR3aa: CASSLGGSGNSYNEQFF
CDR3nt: TGTGCCAGCAGCTTAGGGGGCAGCGGCAACTCCTACAATGAGCAGTTCTTC

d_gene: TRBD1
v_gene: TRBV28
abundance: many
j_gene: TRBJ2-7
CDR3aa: CASRPTGGGQYF
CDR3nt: TGTGCCAGCAGACCTACAGGGGGCGGGCAGTACTTC

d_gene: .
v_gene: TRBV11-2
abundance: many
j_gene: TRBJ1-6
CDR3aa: CASSPGGRNNSPLHF
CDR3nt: TGTGCCAGCAGCCCCGGGGGGCGAAATAATTCACCCCTCCACTTT

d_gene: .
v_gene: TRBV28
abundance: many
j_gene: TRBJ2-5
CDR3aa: CASSLWSGGKTQYF
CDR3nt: TGTGCCAGCAGTTTATGGTCGGGCGGGAAGACCCAGTACTTC

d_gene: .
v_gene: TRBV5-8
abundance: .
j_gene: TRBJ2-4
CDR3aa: CASSLGRTGKYF
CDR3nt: TGTGCCAGCAGCTTGGGGCGGACGGGGAAGTACTTC

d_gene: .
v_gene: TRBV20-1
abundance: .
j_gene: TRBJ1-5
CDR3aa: CSAQAGGAGQPQHF
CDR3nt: TGCAGTGCACAAGCGGGAGGGGCAGGCCAGCCCCAGCATTTT

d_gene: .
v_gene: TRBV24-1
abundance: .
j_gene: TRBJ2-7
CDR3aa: CATSDSTEQYF
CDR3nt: TGTGCCACCAGTGATTCTACCGAGCAGTACTTC

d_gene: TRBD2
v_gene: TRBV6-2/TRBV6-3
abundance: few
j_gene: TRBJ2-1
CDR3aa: CASSYPTSGGAGNEQFF
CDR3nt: TGTGCCAGCAGTTACCCGACTAGCGGGGGGGCCGGGAATGAGCAGTTCTTC

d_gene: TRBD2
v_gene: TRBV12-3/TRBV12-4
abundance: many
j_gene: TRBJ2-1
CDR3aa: CASSPRLAGHEQFF
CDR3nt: TGTGCCAGCAGCCCCCGTTTAGCGGGGCATGAGCAGTTCTTC

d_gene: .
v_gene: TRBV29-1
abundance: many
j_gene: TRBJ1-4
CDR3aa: CSVASSGEKLFF
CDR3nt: TGCAGCGTTGCTTCAAGTGGGGAAAAACTGTTTTTT

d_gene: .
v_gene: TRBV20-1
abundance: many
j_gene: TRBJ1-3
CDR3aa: CSARDLQGIAGNTIYF
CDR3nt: TGCAGTGCTAGAGATCTCCAGGGGATCGCTGGAAACACCATATATTTT

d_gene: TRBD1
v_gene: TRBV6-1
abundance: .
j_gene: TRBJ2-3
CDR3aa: CASSEAWGQGTDTQYF
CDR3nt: TGTGCCAGCAGTGAAGCGTGGGGACAGGGCACAGATACGCAGTATTTT

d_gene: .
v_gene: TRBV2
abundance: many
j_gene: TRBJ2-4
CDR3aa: CASSADSLAKNIQYF
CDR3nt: TGTGCCAGCAGTGCGGACAGCCTAGCCAAAAACATTCAGTACTTC

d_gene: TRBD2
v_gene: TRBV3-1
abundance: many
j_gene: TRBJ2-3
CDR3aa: CASSASGPAPDTQYF
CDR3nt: TGTGCCAGCAGCGCTAGCGGCCCGGCACCAGATACGCAGTATTTT

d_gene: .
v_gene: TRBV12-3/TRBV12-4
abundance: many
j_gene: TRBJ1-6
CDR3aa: CASSQTVSGSPLHF
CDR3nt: TGTGCCAGCAGTCAGACAGTCAGTGGTTCACCCCTCCACTTT

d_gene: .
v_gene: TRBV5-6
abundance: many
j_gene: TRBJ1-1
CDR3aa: CASSLAGWDTEAFF
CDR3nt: TGTGCCAGCAGCTTGGCAGGGTGGGACACTGAAGCTTTCTTT

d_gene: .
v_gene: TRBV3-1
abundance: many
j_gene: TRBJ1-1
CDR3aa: CASSQEFLGRLEAFF
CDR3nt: TGTGCCAGCAGCCAAGAGTTTCTGGGACGGCTGGAAGCTTTCTTT

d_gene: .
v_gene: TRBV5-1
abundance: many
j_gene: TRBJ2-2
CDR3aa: CASGDTGELFF
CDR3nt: TGCGCCAGCGGGGACACCGGGGAGCTGTTTTTT

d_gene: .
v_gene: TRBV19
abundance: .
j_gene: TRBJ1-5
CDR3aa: CASSLPRGDVLVVGQPQHF
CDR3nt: TGTGCCAGTAGTCTTCCTCGGGGGGACGTCCTCGTAGTCGGTCAGCCCCAGCATTTT

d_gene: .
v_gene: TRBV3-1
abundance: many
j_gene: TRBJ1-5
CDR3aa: CASSHSAGSQPQHF
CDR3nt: TGTGCCAGCAGCCACTCTGCGGGGTCCCAGCCCCAGCATTTT

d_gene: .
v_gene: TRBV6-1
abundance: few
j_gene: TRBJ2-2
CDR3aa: CASILSGARTGELFF
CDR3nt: TGTGCCAGCATTTTAAGCGGAGCCAGGACCGGGGAGCTGTTTTTT

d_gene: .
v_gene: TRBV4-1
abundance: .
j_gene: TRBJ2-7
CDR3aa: CAGSQETAGPYEQYF
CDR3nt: TGCGCCGGCAGCCAAGAGACAGCCGGGCCCTACGAGCAGTACTTC

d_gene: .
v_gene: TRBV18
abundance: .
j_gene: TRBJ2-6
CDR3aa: CASSPIGSGANVLTF
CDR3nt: TGTGCCAGCTCACCGATCGGCTCTGGGGCCAACGTCCTGACTTTC

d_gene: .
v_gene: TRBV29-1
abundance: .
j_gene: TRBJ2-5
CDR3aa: CSVRRGEETQYF
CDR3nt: TGCAGCGTTCGCAGGGGGGAGGAGACCCAGTACTTC

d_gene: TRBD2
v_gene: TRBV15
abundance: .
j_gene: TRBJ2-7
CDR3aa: CATSRVGLAEWGYEQYF
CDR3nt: TGTGCCACCAGCAGAGTCGGACTAGCGGAGTGGGGCTACGAGCAGTACTTC

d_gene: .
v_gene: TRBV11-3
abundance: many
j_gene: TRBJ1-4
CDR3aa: CASSSLRAFDEKLFF
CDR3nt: TGTGCCAGCAGCTCGTTGAGGGCCTTCGATGAAAAACTGTTTTTT

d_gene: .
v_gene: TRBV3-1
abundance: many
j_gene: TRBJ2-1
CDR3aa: CASSQDLENEQFF
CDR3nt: TGTGCCAGCAGCCAAGATTTGGAAAATGAGCAGTTCTTC

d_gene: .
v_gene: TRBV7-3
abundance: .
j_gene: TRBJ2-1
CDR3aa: CASSLTSSRGDEQFF
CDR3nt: TGTGCCAGCAGCTTAACGTCGAGTAGGGGGGATGAGCAGTTCTTC

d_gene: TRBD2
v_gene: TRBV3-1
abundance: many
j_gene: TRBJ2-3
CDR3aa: CASSPRTSGVVINTQYF
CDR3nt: TGTGCCAGCAGCCCTAGGACTAGCGGGGTCGTAATAAATACGCAGTATTTT

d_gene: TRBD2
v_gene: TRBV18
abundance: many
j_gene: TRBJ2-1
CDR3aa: CASSPIIGGASYNEQFF
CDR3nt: TGTGCCAGCTCACCGATAATCGGGGGGGCCTCCTACAATGAGCAGTTCTTC

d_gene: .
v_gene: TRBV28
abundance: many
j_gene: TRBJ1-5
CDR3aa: CASSVVQGGGQPQHF
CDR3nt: TGTGCCAGCAGCGTCGTACAGGGTGGGGGGCAGCCCCAGCATTTT

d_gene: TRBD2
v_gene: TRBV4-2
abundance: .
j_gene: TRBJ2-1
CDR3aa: CASSQGFGGAREQFF
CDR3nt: TGTGCCAGCAGCCAGGGGTTCGGGGGGGCGAGGGAGCAGTTCTTC

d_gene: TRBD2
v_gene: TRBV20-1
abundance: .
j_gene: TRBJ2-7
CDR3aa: CSAGQGLADPYEQYF
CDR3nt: TGCAGTGCTGGCCAGGGACTAGCGGACCCCTACGAGCAGTACTTC

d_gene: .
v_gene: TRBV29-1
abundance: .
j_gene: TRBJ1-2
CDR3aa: CSVGEQSGLNGYTF
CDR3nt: TGCAGCGTTGGAGAACAGTCAGGTCTAAATGGCTACACCTTC

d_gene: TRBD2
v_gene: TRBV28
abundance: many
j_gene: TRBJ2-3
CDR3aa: CASSPGGQTDTQYF
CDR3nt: TGTGCCAGCTCTCCGGGGGGGCAGACAGATACGCAGTATTTT

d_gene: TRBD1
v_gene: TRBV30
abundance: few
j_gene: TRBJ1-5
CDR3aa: CAWSTQGYWYGNQPQHF
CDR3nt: TGTGCCTGGAGTACACAGGGGTACTGGTACGGCAATCAGCCCCAGCATTTT

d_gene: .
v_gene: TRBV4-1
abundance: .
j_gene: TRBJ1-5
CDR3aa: CASSLPGTENQPQHF
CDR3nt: TGCGCCAGCAGCCTGCCCGGGACGGAAAATCAGCCCCAGCATTTT

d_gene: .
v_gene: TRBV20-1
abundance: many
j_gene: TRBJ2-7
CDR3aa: CSARVQPTHEQYF
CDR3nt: TGCAGTGCTAGAGTACAGCCTACCCACGAGCAGTACTTC

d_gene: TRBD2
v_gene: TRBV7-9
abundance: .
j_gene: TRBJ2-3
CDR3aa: CASSLMGLAGADTQYF
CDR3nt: TGTGCCAGCAGCTTAATGGGACTAGCGGGAGCAGATACGCAGTATTTT

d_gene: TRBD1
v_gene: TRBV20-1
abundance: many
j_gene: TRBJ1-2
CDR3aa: CSASFRTGVGYTF
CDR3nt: TGCAGTGCTAGTTTCAGGACAGGGGTTGGCTACACCTTC

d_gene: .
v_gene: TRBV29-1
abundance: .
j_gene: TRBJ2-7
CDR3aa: CSVPGQNSYEQYF
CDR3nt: TGCAGCGTTCCCGGACAGAACTCCTACGAGCAGTACTTC

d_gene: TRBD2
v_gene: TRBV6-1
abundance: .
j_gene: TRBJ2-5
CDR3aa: CASSLLTSGRMEETQYF
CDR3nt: TGTGCCAGCAGTCTCCTGACTAGCGGGAGGATGGAAGAGACCCAGTACTTC

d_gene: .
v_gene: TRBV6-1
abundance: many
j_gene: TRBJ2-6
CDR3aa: CASSEATGSGANVLTF
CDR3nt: TGTGCCAGCAGTGAAGCCACGGGATCTGGGGCCAACGTCCTGACTTTC

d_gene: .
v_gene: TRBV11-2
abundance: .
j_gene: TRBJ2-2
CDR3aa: CASSLWTATNTGELFF
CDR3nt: TGTGCCAGCAGCTTATGGACCGCTACGAACACCGGGGAGCTGTTTTTT

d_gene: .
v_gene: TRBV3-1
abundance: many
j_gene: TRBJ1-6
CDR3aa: CASSQAQGSSPLHF
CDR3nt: TGTGCCAGCAGCCAAGCTCAGGGCAGTTCACCCCTCCACTTT

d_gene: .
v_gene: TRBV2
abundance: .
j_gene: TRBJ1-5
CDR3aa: CASRPGAGGQPQHF
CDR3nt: TGTGCCAGCAGACCCGGGGCCGGGGGTCAGCCCCAGCATTTT

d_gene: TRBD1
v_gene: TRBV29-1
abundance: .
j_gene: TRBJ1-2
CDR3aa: CSVSDREGLESYTF
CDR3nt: TGCAGCGTTTCGGACAGGGAGGGACTTGAGAGCTACACCTTC

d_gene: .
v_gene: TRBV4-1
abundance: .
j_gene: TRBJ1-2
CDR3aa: CASSQAQSWMAGGGYGYTF
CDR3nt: TGCGCCAGCAGCCAGGCACAATCGTGGATGGCGGGGGGCGGCTATGGCTACACCTTC

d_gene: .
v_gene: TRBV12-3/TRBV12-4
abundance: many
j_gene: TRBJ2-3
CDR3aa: CASSYGDRSTDTQYF
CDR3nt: TGTGCCAGCAGTTATGGTGACAGAAGCACAGATACGCAGTATTTT